This T cell receptor (beta chain) was found in a study of cytomegalovirus exposure and HLA in healthy donors. Notes on the study in general: Investigators reported approximately 150 TCR beta chains as tied to cytomegalovirus. Reportedly, diagnosis of cytomegalovirus status by the classifier showed high specificity and sensitivity.

About this clone: Its antigen remains unidentified.

The donors comprised healthy bone marrow donors. The primer mix had 60 Vbeta and 13 Jbeta primers. Sequencing was performed with immunoSEQ multiplex PCR; in TCRdb, only in-frame clones are kept and a portion is missing. Its listing shows some 130,000 clones. CDR3 length: 16 residues. Germline V gene data show CDR1 as KGHSH and CDR2 as LQKENI. Trimming removed 0 bases at V and 3 bases at J, with 14 bases between. The clonotype comes from a woman aged 55-75 years in good health and CMV-seronegative. The sample comprised PBMCs. This chain connects TRBV18 to TRBJ2-5; tentative D call: TRBD1 (5 bases). The CDR3 region has the DNA TGTGCCAGCTCACCACCGGTTTCACAGGCGGAAGAGACCCAGTACTTC. Encoded protein: CASSPPVSQAEETQYF.